This note documents a single TCR beta chain sequence. This record belongs to a study of blood T cell repertoires in COVID-19. On the study more broadly: Collection of acute and convalescent COVID-19 samples took place in the United States, Italy and Spain.

Original processing methods: Cell counts per sample came from amplifying reference gene primers. TCRdb keeps only in-frame clones here, not all; method: immunoSEQ multiplex PCR. That table supplies the V and J calls and clone size; D and trimming were determined from the DNA. The sample includes under 250,000 clones, roughly 80% of them seen just once. Sequences were obtained from peripheral blood. This sequence was found in a woman in her seventies with acute or convalescent COVID-19.

The CDR3: CASSLDVGRGSPLHF. As DNA, the CDR3 is TGCGCCAGCAGCTTGGATGTGGGGAGGGGGTCACCCCTCCACTTT. This chain connects TRBV5-1 to TRBJ1-6, with D perhaps matching TRBD1 (6 bases). Trimming took off 0 bases at V and 10 bases at J, with 14 bases between the two ends. Germline V lookup: CDR1 SGHRS, CDR2 YFSETQ. CDR3 length equals 15 residues.